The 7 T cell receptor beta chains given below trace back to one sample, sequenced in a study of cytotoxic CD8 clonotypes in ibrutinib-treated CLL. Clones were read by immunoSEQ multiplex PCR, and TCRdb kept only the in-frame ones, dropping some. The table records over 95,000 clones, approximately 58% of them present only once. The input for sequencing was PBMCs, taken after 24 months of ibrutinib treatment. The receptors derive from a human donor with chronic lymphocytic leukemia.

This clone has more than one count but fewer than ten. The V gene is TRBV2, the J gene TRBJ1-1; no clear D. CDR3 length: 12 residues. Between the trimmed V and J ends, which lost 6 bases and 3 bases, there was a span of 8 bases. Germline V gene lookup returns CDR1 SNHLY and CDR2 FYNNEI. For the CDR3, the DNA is TGTGCCAGCAGGGGGTTCGACACTGAAGCTTTCTTT. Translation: CASRGFDTEAFF.

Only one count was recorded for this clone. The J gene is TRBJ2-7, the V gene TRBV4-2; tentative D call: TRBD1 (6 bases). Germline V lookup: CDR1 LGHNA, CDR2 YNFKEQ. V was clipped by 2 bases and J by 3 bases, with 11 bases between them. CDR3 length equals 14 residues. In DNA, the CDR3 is TGTGCCAGCAGCCAAATCCGGGACAACTACGAGCAGTACTTC. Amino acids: CASSQIRDNYEQYF.

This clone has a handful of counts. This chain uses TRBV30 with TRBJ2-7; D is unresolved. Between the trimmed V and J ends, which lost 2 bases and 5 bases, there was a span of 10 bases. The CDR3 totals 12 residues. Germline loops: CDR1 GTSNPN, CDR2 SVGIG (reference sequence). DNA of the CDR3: TGTGCCTGGAGTTCCCGACCGGACGAGCAGTACTTC. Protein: CAWSSRPDEQYF. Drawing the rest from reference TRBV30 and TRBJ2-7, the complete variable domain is SQTIHQWPATLVQPVGSPLSLECTVEGTSNPNLYWYRQAAGRGLQLLFYSVGIGQISSEVPQNLSASRPQDRQFILSSKKLLLSDSGFYLCAWSSRPDEQYFGPGTRLTVT.

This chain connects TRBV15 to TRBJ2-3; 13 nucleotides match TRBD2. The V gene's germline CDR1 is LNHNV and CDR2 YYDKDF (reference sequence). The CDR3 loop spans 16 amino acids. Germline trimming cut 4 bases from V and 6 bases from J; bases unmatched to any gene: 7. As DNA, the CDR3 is TGTGCCACCAGCACCGGGACTAGCGGGGTTCGTGATACGCAGTATTTT. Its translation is CATSTGTSGVRDTQYF.

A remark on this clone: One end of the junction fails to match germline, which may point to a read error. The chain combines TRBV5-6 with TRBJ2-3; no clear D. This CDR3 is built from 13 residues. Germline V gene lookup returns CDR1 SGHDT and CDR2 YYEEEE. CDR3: CASSLVEVGSPNF. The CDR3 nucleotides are TGTGCCAGCAGCTTGGTCGAGGTGGGCTCCCCCAATTTT.

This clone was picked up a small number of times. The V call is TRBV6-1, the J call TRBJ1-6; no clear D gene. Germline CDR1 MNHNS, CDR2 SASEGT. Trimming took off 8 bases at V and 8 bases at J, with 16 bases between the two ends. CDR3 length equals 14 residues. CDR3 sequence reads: CASRPTDRHSPLHF. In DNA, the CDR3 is TGTGCCAGCCGACCAACCGATAGGCATTCACCCCTCCACTTT.

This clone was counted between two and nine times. The CDR3 here is CASSRFRGQGYTF. The DNA for the CDR3 is TGTGCCAGCAGTCGATTCAGGGGACAAGGCTACACCTTC. The chain combines TRBV28 with TRBJ1-2; D may be TRBD1 (6 bases). Per germline, CDR1 MDHEN and CDR2 SYDVKM. This CDR3 spans 13 amino acids. Trimming pared 5 bases from V and 8 bases from J, leaving 15 bases between.